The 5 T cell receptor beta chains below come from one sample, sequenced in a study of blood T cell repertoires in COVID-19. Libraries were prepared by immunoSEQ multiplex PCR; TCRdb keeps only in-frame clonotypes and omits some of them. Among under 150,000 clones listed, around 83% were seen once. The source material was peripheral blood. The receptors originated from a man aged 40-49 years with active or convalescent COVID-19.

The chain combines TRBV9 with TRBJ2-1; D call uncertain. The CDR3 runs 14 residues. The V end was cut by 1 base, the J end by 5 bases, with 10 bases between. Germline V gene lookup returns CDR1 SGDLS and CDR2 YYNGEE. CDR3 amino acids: CASSVLTLDNEQFF. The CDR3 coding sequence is TGTGCCAGCAGCGTATTGACTCTAGACAATGAGCAGTTCTTC.

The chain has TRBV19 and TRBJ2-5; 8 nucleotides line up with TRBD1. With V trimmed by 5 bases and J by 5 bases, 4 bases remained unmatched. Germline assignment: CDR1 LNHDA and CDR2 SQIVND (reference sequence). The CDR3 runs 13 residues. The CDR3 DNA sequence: TGTGCCAGTAGTGAAAGGACAGGGGAGACCCAGTACTTC. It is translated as CASSERTGETQYF.

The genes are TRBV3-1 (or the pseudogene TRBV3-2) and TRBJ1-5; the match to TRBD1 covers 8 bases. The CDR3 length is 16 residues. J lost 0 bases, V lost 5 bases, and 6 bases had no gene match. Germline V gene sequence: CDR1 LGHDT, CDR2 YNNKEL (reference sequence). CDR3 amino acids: CASSSTGVDSNQPQHF. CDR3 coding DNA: TGTGCCAGCAGCTCGACAGGGGTGGATAGCAATCAGCCCCAGCATTTT.

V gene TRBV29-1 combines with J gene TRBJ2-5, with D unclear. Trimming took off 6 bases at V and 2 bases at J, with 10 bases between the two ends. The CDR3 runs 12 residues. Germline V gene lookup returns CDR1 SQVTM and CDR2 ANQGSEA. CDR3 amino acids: CSVRLVQETQYF. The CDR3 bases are TGCAGCGTCCGACTCGTTCAAGAGACCCAGTACTTC.

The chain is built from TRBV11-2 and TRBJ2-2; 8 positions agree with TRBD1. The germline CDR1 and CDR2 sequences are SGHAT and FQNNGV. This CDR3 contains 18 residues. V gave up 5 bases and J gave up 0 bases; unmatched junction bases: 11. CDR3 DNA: TGTGCCAGCAGCACCCCGACAGGGGCCATTTCGAACACCGGGGAGCTGTTTTTT. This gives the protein CASSTPTGAISNTGELFF.